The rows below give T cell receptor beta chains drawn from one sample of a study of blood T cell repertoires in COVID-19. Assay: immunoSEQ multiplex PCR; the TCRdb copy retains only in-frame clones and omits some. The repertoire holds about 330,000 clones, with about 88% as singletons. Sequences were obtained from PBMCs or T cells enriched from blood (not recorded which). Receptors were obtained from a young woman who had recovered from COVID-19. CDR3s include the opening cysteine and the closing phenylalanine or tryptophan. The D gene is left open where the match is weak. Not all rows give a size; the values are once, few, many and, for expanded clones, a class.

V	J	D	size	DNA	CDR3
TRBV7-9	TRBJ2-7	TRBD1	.	TGTGCCAGCAGCCCTTTCTGGGACAGGGGCTACGAGCAGTACTTC	CASSPFWDRGYEQYF
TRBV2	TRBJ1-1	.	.	TGTGCCAGCAGTGAGGCAGAGAACACTGAAGCTTTCTTT	CASSEAENTEAFF
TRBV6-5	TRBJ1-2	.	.	TGTGCCAGCATCTCTGGGCAGGGGCGTCACTATGGCTACACCTTC	CASISGQGRHYGYTF
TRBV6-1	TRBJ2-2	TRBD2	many	TGTGCCAGCAGTGTACCGGGACTAGCGGGGGAACGGACCGGGGAGCTGTTTTTT	CASSVPGLAGERTGELFF
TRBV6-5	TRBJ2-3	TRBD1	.	TGTGCCAGCAGTCCCCTGGGACAGGGGATAGATACGCAGTATTTT	CASSPLGQGIDTQYF
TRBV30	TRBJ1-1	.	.	TGTGCCTGGAGTGTAAGGGGTTCAGGGGTGGGCACTGAAGCTTTCTTT	CAWSVRGSGVGTEAFF
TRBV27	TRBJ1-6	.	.	TGTGCCAGCAGTTTAACGGCCCAGTCGGGCTCCTATAATTCACCCCTCCACTTT	CASSLTAQSGSYNSPLHF
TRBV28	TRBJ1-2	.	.	TGTGCCAGCAGTTTTAATATAGGGGCCGAAGGCTATGGCTACACCTTC	CASSFNIGAEGYGYTF
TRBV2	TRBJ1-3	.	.	TGTGCCAGCAGTGAGGACACCTCTGGAAACACCATATATTTT	CASSEDTSGNTIYF
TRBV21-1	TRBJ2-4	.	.	TGTGCCAGCAGCAACCCTAGGGGGGGCGAGGGAAACATTCAGTACTTC	CASSNPRGGEGNIQYF
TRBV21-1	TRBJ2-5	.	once	TGTGCCAGCAGCTCCGTTGTGGGGGAGGGACAGACCCAGTACTTC	CASSSVVGEGQTQYF
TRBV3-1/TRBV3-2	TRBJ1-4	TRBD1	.	TGTGCCAGCAGCCCCAGGGACAGGCGAAATGAAAAACTGTTTTTT	CASSPRDRRNEKLFF
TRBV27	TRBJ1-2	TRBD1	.	TGTGCCAGCAGTTTAAGGGACAGTCGAGGCTACACCTTC	CASSLRDSRGYTF
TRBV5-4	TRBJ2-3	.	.	TGTGCCAGCAGCTTGGAGGGGTCAACAGATACGCAGTATTTT	CASSLEGSTDTQYF
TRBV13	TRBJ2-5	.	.	TGTGCCAGCAGCTTAGGTACGGTCCAAGAGACCCAGTACTTC	CASSLGTVQETQYF
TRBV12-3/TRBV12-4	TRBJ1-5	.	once	TGTGCCAGCACTTATAGCAATCAGCCCCAGCATTTT	CASTYSNQPQHF
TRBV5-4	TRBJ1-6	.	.	TGTGCCAGCAGCTTGGACAGCTCCTATAATTCACCCCTCCACTTT	CASSLDSSYNSPLHF
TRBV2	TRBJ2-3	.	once	TGTGCCAGCAGTGCGGACTTCCACCGTACGCAGTATTTT	CASSADFHRTQYF
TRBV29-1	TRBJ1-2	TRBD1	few	TGCAGCGTCCCTGACAGGGGGCCGGTCTATGGCTACACCTTC	CSVPDRGPVYGYTF
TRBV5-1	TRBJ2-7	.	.	TGCGCCAGCAGCTCCGTGGGCTGGCAGAGCTCCTACGAGCAGTACTTC	CASSSVGWQSSYEQYF
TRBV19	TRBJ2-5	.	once	TGTGCCAGTAGTAATTCCTTTCAAGAGACCCAGTACTTC	CASSNSFQETQYF
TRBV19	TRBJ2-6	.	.	TGTGCCAGTAAACAAGCTGAGGGAGCTGGGGCCAACGTCCTGACTTTC	CASKQAEGAGANVLTF
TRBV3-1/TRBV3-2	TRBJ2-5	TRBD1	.	TGTGCCAGCAGCGAAGGGACAGGGTGGCGGGAGACCCAGTACTTC	CASSEGTGWRETQYF
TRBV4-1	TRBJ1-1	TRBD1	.	TGCGCCAGCAGCCAAGGGACGGCGGCTGACAGGGGGTGGAAGGTGGGCACTGAAGCTTTCTTT	CASSQGTAADRGWKVGTEAFF
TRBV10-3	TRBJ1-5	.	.	TGTGCCAGCGCATCGACAGCTAATAGCAATCAGCCCCAGCATTTT	CASASTANSNQPQHF
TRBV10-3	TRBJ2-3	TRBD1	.	TGTGCCATCAGTCCAAACAGGGGGCAGTTGAGCACAGATACGCAGTATTTT	CAISPNRGQLSTDTQYF
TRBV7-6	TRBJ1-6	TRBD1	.	TGTGCCAGCAGCTTGGCGGGACAGCCCCTTTCTTCACCCCTCCACTTT	CASSLAGQPLSSPLHF
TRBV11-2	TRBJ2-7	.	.	TGTGCCAGCAGCTCCCCAAGAAAGGACAGAGGCTACGAGCAGTACTTC	CASSSPRKDRGYEQYF
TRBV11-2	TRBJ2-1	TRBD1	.	TGTGCCAGCAGCTTAGTTGGGACAGCCTACAATGAGCAGTTCTTC	CASSLVGTAYNEQFF
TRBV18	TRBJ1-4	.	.	TGTGCCAGCTCACCAGCGGGAGGTGAAAAACTGTTTTTT	CASSPAGGEKLFF
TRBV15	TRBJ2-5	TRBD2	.	TGTGCCACCAGCAGAGGTAGAGCGGGGGTGGAGACCCAGTACTTC	CATSRGRAGVETQYF
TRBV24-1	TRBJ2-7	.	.	TGTGCCACCAGTGATCCCCGGACAGATTCATACGAGCAGTACTTC	CATSDPRTDSYEQYF
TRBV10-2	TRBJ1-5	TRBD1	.	TGCGCCAGCAGAGCGGGACAGGCGGTCAATCAGCCCCAGCATTTT	CASRAGQAVNQPQHF
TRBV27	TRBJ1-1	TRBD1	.	TGTGCCAGCAGTTTTCCGAGGACAGGGACGCCGAACACTGAAGCTTTCTTT	CASSFPRTGTPNTEAFF
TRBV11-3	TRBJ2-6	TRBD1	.	TGTGCCAGCAGCCCAGGACAGGGGGCTGGGGCCAACGTCCTGACTTTC	CASSPGQGAGANVLTF
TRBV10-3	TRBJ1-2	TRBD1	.	TGTGCCATCAGTGAGTACTCCGGGACAGGGGATTATGGCTACACCTTC	CAISEYSGTGDYGYTF
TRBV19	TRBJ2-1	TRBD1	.	TGTGCCACCTTCGACAGGGGACCCTACAATGAGCAGTTCTTC	CATFDRGPYNEQFF
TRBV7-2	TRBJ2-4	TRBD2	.	TGTGCCAGCAGCTTAGCGCTAGCGGGGGGACAACTAGCCAAAAACATTCAGTACTTC	CASSLALAGGQLAKNIQYF
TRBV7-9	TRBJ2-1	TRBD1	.	TGTGCCAGCAGCCGACGGTCGGGACAGGAGAGGAATGAGCAGTTCTTC	CASSRRSGQERNEQFF
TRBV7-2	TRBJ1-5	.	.	TGTGCCAGCAGCCCTGGGGCTGGAGGCAATCAGCCCCAGCATTTT	CASSPGAGGNQPQHF
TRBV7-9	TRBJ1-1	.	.	TGTGCCAGCAGCTTCACCGGGGTAAACACTGAAGCTTTCTTT	CASSFTGVNTEAFF
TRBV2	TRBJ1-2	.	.	TGTGCCAGCAGTGAAACAGGCTATGGCTACACCTTC	CASSETGYGYTF
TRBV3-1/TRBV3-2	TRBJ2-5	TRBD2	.	TGTGCCAGCAGCGTAGCGGGGAACCAAGAGACCCAGTACTTC	CASSVAGNQETQYF
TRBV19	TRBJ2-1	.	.	TGTGCCAGTAGTATTGAAGCGAGTATTAAAGGTCATGAGCAGTTCTTC	CASSIEASIKGHEQFF
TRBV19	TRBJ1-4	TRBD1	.	TGTGCCAGTAGTACCCGGGACAGGGTCCCTCAGGAAAAACTGTTTTTT	CASSTRDRVPQEKLFF
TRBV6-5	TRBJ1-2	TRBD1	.	TGTGCCAGCAAGGACAGGGGAATCGGCTACACCTTC	CASKDRGIGYTF
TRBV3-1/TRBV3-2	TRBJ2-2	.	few	TGTGCCAGCAGTCCAACAGGGATAGCGAACACCGGGGAGCTGTTTTTT	CASSPTGIANTGELFF
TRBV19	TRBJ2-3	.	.	TGTGCCAGTAGAGGAAAGGACTCTTTGGGTACGCAGTATTTT	CASRGKDSLGTQYF
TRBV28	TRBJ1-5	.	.	TGTGCCAGCAGTTTTATCGTAGAGAATCAGCCCCAGCATTTT	CASSFIVENQPQHF
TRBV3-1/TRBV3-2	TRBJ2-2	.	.	TGTGCCAGCAGCCAAGAGACGAGGGGGGAGCTGTTTTTT	CASSQETRGELFF